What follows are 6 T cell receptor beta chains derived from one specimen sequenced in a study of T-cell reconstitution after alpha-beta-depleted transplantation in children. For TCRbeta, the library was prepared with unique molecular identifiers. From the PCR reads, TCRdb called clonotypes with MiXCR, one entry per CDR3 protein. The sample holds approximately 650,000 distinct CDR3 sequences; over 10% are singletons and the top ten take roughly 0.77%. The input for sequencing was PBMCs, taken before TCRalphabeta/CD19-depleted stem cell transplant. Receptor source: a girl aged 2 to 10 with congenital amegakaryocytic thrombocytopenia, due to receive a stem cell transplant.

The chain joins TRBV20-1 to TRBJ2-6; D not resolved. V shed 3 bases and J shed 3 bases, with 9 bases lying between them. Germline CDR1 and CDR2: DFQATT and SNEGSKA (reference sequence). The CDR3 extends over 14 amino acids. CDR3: CSARVAGGANVLTF. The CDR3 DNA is TGCAGTGCTAGGGTAGCAGGTGGGGCCAACGTCCTGACTTTC.

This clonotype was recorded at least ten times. CDR3 residues: CATSRDAKDTQYF. CDR3 sequence (DNA): TGTGCCACCAGCAGGGATGCGAAGGATACGCAGTATTTT. The V call is TRBV15, the J call TRBJ2-3, with D unresolved. Germline V gives CDR1 LNHNV, CDR2 YYDKDF (reference sequence). V lost 3 bases, J lost 6 bases, and 10 bases lay in between. The CDR3 sequence is 13 residues long. The full variable domain, its missing parts supplied by reference TRBV15 and TRBJ2-3, is DAMVIQNPRYQVTQFGKPVTLSCSQTLNHNVMYWYQQKSSQAPKLLFHYYDKDFNNEADTPDNFQSRRPNTSFCFLDIRSPGLGDTAMYLCATSRDAKDTQYFGPGTRLTVL.

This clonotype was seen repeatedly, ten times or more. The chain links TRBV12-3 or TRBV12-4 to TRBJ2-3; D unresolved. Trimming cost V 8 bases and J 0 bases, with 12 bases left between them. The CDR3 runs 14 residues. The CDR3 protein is CASRIQPSTDTQYF. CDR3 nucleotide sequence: TGTGCCAGCCGTATACAACCTAGCACAGATACGCAGTATTTT.

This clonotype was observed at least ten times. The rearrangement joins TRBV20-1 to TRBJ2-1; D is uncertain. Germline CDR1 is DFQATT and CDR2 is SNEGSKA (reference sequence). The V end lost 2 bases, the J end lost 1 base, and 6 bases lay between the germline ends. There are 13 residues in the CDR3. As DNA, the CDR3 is TGCAGTGCTAGATTCGGGTCCTACAATGAGCAGTTCTTC. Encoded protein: CSARFGSYNEQFF.

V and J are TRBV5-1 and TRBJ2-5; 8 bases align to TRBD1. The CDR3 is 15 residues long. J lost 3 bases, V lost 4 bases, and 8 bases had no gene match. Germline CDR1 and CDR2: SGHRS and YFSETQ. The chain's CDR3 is CASSIGQGGEETQYF. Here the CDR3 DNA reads TGCGCCAGCAGCATCGGACAGGGCGGAGAAGAGACCCAGTACTTC.

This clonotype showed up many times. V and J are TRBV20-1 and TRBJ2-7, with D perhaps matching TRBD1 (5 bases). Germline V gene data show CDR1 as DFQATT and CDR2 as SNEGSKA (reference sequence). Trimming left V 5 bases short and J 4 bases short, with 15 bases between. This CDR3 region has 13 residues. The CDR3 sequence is CSALEGASYEQYF. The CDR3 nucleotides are TGCAGTGCTCTAGAAGGGGCCTCATACGAGCAGTACTTC.